This T cell receptor (beta chain) was identified during a study of CD8 T cells in Susac syndrome. This CDR3 is 15 amino acids long. Trimming took 4 bases from V and 5 from J, leaving 17 bases between them. Germline V gives CDR1 LGHNA, CDR2 YNFKEQ. cDNA came from around 0.5 to 1 ug RNA primed by random hexamers. TCRdb passed the immunoSEQ multiplex PCR reads through MiXCR, listing each CDR3 protein once. The sample gives hundreds of thousands of distinct CDR3 sequences, approximately 90% of which show up once; around 0.2% is in the top ten. The source material was CD8+ T cells from PBMCs. This TCR came from a human donor with multiple sclerosis. The chain joins TRBV4-2 to TRBJ2-5; D possibly matches TRBD1 or TRBD2 (5 bases each). Written as DNA, the CDR3 is TGTGCCAGCAGCCCCTCGGCCTTAGAGGGGGAGACCCAGTACTTC. Translation gives CASSPSALEGETQYF.